This T cell receptor beta chain was recorded in a study of response to subunit inactivated influenza vaccine. Each CDR3 protein gets one entry after TCRdb re-called the RT-PCR reads with MiXCR. This sample has about 540,000 distinct CDR3 sequences, with roughly 23% found just once. In its sample, this clonotype was seen a few times. The CDR3 contains 13 residues. The V end lost 0 bases, the J end lost 4 bases, and 7 bases lay between the germline ends. CDR1 SGHTA and CDR2 FQGNSA come from the germline V gene. The sample also formed part of further work on T cells expressing NK-cell markers. That report adds: The authors made TCR beta cDNA libraries by 5'RACE template switching. This switching added a universal primer site and UMIs. Investigators obtained TCR beta repertoires from sorted CD3+CD56+NKG2C+, CD3+CD56+NKG2C- and CD3+CD56-NKG2C+ T cells. Seven HCMV-seropositive donors and one seronegative donor made up the eight sequenced donors. CD8+ T cells in 5 to 7 donors included dominant NKG2C+ clonotypes at roughly 1.0-8%. Once again these clonotypes came out on top in the CD3+CD56-NKG2C+ fraction of several donors.

The genes are TRBV7-2 and TRBJ2-7; no reliable D call. The sequence was collected from a man aged 50-60 years who received an inactivated influenza vaccine. Sequencing was performed on CD4+ T cells sorted from PBMCs, taken approximately 12 days after vaccination. CDR3 DNA sequence: TGTGCCAGCAGCTTAGCGGCGGAATACGAGCAGTACTTC. Translating it yields CASSLAAEYEQYF.